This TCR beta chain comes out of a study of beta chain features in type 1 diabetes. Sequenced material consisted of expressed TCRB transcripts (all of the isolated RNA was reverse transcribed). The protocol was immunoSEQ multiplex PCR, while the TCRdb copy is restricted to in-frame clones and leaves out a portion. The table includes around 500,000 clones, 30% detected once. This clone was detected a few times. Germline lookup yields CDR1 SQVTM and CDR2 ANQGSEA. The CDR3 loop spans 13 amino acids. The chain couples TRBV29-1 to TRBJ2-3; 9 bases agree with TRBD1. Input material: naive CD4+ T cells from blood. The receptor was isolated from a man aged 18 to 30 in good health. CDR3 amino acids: CSGTGTGTDTQYF. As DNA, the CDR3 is TGCAGTGGCACCGGGACAGGGACAGATACGCAGTATTTT.